Each of the 10 T cell receptor beta chains below was sequenced from the same sample in a study of blood T cell repertoires in COVID-19. Sequencing was performed with immunoSEQ multiplex PCR; in TCRdb, only in-frame clones are kept and a portion is missing. The sample has under 150,000 clones; roughly 85% are singletons. The sample comprised peripheral blood. The receptors derive from a woman in her sixties with COVID-19, enrolled during active disease.

V gene TRBV7-2 combines with J gene TRBJ1-1; D is unresolved. This CDR3 comprises 15 residues. The V and J ends lost 1 base and 1 base respectively, with 10 bases between them. Germline loops: CDR1 SGHTA, CDR2 FQGNSA. As DNA, the CDR3 is TGTGCCAGCAGCTTAGACACCGGGGAGAACACTGAAGCTTTCTTT. It is translated as CASSLDTGENTEAFF.

This chain connects TRBV5-1 to TRBJ1-6; 7 nucleotides line up with TRBD1. There are 13 residues in the CDR3. The trim removed 4 bases at V and 7 bases at J, leaving 2 bases unmatched. Per germline, CDR1 SGHRS and CDR2 YFSETQ. The CDR3: CASSAGQNSPLHF. The CDR3 nucleotides are TGCGCCAGCAGCGCGGGACAGAATTCACCCCTCCACTTT.

The chain joins TRBV7-9 to TRBJ2-1; TRBD1 might be the D (6 bases). Trimming left V 4 bases short and J 0 bases short, with 10 bases between. The CDR3 sequence is 15 residues long. Germline CDR1 SEHNR, CDR2 FQNEAQ (reference sequence). CDR3 region: CASSSGHTSYNEQFF. The CDR3 nucleotides read TGTGCCAGCAGCTCGGGACACACCTCCTACAATGAGCAGTTCTTC.

The genes are TRBV7-6 and TRBJ2-1; weak D call: TRBD1 (6 bases). CDR1 and CDR2 (germline): SGHVS, FNYEAQ. Trimming pared 2 bases from V and 5 bases from J, leaving 13 bases between. The CDR3 spans 15 residues. The CDR3 DNA follows: TGTGCCAGCAGCTTAAATAGGCAGGGGAACAATGAGCAGTTCTTC. Translating gives CASSLNRQGNNEQFF.

V and J are TRBV18 and TRBJ1-6; TRBD1 is a possible D gene (6 bases). CDR1 is KGHSH and CDR2 is LQKENI in the germline V gene. The CDR3 totals 13 residues. V lost 5 bases, J lost 7 bases, and 9 bases lay in between. CDR3 in amino acids: CASSTGKNSPLHF. In DNA form, the CDR3 reads TGTGCCAGCTCAACAGGGAAAAATTCACCCCTCCACTTT.

The chain employs TRBV9 and TRBJ2-3; 8 nucleotides align to TRBD2. The CDR3 extends over 17 amino acids. The V gene end was trimmed by 3 bases and the J gene end by 0 bases; junction bases not matched to a gene: 9. Germline V lookup: CDR1 SGDLS, CDR2 YYNGEE. In DNA, the CDR3 is TGTGCCAGCAGCGGACGATCGAGCGGGGGAAGCACAGATACGCAGTATTTT. It is translated as CASSGRSSGGSTDTQYF.

The DNA for the CDR3 is TGTGCCAGCAGCTCTCTGGCCGGGACTCTTCACGAGCAGTACTTC. Amino acids: CASSSLAGTLHEQYF. J is TRBJ2-7 and V is TRBV7-6; tentative D call: TRBD2 (6 bases). The V end lost 4 bases, the J end lost 5 bases, and 18 bases lay between the germline ends. The CDR3 contains 15 residues. The germline V gene has CDR1 SGHVS and CDR2 FNYEAQ.

The chain has TRBV18 and TRBJ1-1; 10 nucleotides agree with TRBD1. Trimming at V came to 1 base and at J to 6 bases, leaving 8 bases not matched to a gene. The V gene's germline CDR1 is KGHSH and CDR2 LQKENI. The length of the CDR3 is 16 residues. The CDR3 DNA reads as TGTGCCAGCTCACCACTGTCTTCGGGGACAGGGGCTGAAGCTTTCTTT. This sequence encodes CASSPLSSGTGAEAFF.

DNA of the CDR3: TGCGCCAGCAGCCATTCGGGTCCCCAGCCCCAGCATTTT. Residues: CASSHSGPQPQHF. The V and J genes are TRBV4-1 and TRBJ1-5; D is uncertain. This CDR3 has 13 amino acids. Looked up from germline, CDR1 is MGHRA and CDR2 is YSYEKL. The V end lost 3 bases, the J end lost 7 bases, and 10 bases lay between the germline ends.

The V call is TRBV19, the J call TRBJ2-1, with D possibly being TRBD1 (5 bases). Trimming cost V 2 bases and J 7 bases, with 9 bases left between them. CDR1 and CDR2 (germline): LNHDA, SQIVND (reference sequence). The CDR3 loop spans 13 amino acids. This CDR3 is CASSIPRANEQFF. In DNA form, the CDR3 reads TGTGCCAGTAGTATACCCAGGGCTAATGAGCAGTTCTTC. Full variable domain (remainder filled in from reference TRBV19 and TRBJ2-1): DGGITQSPKYLFRKEGQNVTLSCEQNLNHDAMYWYRQDPGQGLRLIYYSQIVNDFQKGDIAEGYSVSREKKESFPLTVTSAQKNPTAFYLCASSIPRANEQFFGPGTRLTVL.